What follows are 4 T cell receptor beta chains derived from one specimen sequenced in a study of OX40 agonist ivuxolimab in advanced cancers. The data were produced by immunoSEQ multiplex PCR, yet TCRdb's version contains in-frame clones alone and is incomplete. The data contain 75,000 to 90,000 clones, around 90% of them singletons. The sequences come from CD4+ or CD8+ T cells sorted from blood, collected in a trial of the OX40 agonist ivuxolimab. The receptors here all came from an adult with an advanced solid tumor such as melanoma, head and neck, liver or kidney cancer.

The chain's CDR3 is CASSFYGSDTQYF. CDR3 coding DNA: TGTGCCAGCAGCTTTTATGGATCAGATACGCAGTATTTT. This chain connects TRBV5-6 to TRBJ2-3; D is undetermined. Trimming removed 2 bases at V and 4 bases at J, with 8 bases between. The CDR3 has 13 amino acids. Germline assignment: CDR1 SGHDT and CDR2 YYEEEE.

This sequence joins TRBV6-1 and TRBJ2-7; D uncertain. V shed 7 bases and J shed 0 bases, with 7 bases lying between them. This CDR3 spans 12 amino acids. Looked up from germline, CDR1 is MNHNS and CDR2 is SASEGT. The CDR3 here is CASKTSSYEQYF. The DNA of the CDR3 is TGTGCCAGCAAAACCAGCTCCTACGAGCAGTACTTC.

The chain joins TRBV25-1 to TRBJ1-1, with 8 positions matching TRBD1. Germline V lookup: CDR1 MGHDK, CDR2 SYGVNS. Trimming cost V 6 bases and J 5 bases; bases outside gene matches: 8. The CDR3 totals 14 residues. CDR3 nucleotide sequence: TGTGCCAGCAGACAGACAGGGGCTAGTACTGAAGCTTTCTTT. Translation gives CASRQTGASTEAFF.

The chain carries TRBV28 and TRBJ2-3, with TRBD2 matching over 14 bases. V shed 4 bases and J 1 base; nucleotides not matched to a gene: 7. The CDR3 has 18 residues. The germline V gene encodes CDR1 MDHEN and CDR2 SYDVKM. The CDR3 DNA reads TGTGCCAGCAGTTCTGCGGGACTAGCGGGAGAAGGCACAGATACGCAGTATTTT. It codes for CASSSAGLAGEGTDTQYF.